These T cell receptor beta chains were read from a single sample in a study of OX40 agonist ivuxolimab in advanced cancers. Assay: immunoSEQ multiplex PCR; the TCRdb copy retains only in-frame clones and omits some. The data contain fewer than 60,000 clones, 85% of them singletons. The specimen comprised CD4+ or CD8+ T cells sorted from blood, sampled in a trial of the OX40 agonist ivuxolimab. Receptors originate from an adult with an advanced solid tumor such as melanoma, head and neck, liver or kidney cancer. The CDR3 runs from the conserved cysteine through the conserved F or W.

TRBV27	TRBJ1-1	CASSRGQIYTEAFF
TRBV28	TRBJ2-7	CASSSRAVGPGPYEQYF
TRBV27	TRBJ2-1	CASSHGSNEQFF
TRBV4-1	TRBJ2-2	CASSHPGQGFAGELFF
TRBV27	TRBJ2-2	CASSFLTGWDTGELFF
TRBV9	TRBJ1-2	CASSVRTTGIYGYTF
TRBV6-5	TRBJ2-5	CASSYGLYQETQYF
TRBV6-5	TRBJ1-4	CASSYRDRGGNEKLFF
TRBV27	TRBJ1-4	CASRRGSHEEKLFF
TRBV5-6	TRBJ2-7	CASSALAGGASYEQYF
TRBV6-5	TRBJ1-5	CASSTHRGQPQHF
TRBV2	TRBJ2-5	CASSKSSQETQYF
TRBV27	TRBJ1-3	CASSLGTGYGNTIYF
TRBV9	TRBJ1-3	CASSPTEGNTIYF
TRBV9	TRBJ1-1	CASSEEVLNTEAFF
TRBV28	TRBJ1-5	CASSLRLGNQPQHF
TRBV7-2	TRBJ2-3	CASSLAAASTDTQYF